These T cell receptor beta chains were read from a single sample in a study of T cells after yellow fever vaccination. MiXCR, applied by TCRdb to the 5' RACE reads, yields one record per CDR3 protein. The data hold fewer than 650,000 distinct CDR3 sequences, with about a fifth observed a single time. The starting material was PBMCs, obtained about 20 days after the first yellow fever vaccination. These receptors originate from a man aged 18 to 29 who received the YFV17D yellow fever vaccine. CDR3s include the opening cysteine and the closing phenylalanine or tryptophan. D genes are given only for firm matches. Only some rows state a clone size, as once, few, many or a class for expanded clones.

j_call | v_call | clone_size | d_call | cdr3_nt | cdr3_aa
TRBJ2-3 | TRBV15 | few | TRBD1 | TGTGCCACCAGCAGAGATCAACAGGGGGGTGGCACAGATACGCAGTATTTT | CATSRDQQGGGTDTQYF
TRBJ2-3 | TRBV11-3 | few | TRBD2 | TGTGCCAGCAGCTTAGGGGTGCGGGGGGCGGGAGATACGCAGTATTTT | CASSLGVRGAGDTQYF
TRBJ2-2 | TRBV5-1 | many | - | TGCGCCAGCAGCTGGACCCCCACCGGGGAGCTGTTTTTT | CASSWTPTGELFF
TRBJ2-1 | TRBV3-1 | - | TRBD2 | TGTGCCAGCAGCCAACTAGCGGGGAGTAATGAGCAGTTCTTC | CASSQLAGSNEQFF
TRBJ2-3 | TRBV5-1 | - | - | TGCGCCAGCAGCTTACGGCTAACTACAGATACGCAGTATTTT | CASSLRLTTDTQYF
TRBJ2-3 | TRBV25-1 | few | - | TGTGCCAGCAGGGCCCCGGGGAGAGATACGCAGTATTTT | CASRAPGRDTQYF
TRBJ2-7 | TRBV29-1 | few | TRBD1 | TGCAGCGTTGAAGGGACAGGGGTCAACGAGCAGTACTTC | CSVEGTGVNEQYF
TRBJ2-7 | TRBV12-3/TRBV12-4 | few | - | TGTGCCAGCTTAGGCGACTTAGGGACCGAGCAGTACTTC | CASLGDLGTEQYF
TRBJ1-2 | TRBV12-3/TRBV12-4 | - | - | TGTGCCAGCAGTTTAATGGGGCCTAACTATGGCTACACCTTC | CASSLMGPNYGYTF
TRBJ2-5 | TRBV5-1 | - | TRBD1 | TGCGCCAGCAGCGCCCCCACAGGGGCGGTGGAGACCCAGTACTTC | CASSAPTGAVETQYF
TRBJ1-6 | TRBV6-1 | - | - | TGTGCCAGCACGGCAGGGGCAAACTCCTATAATTCACCCCTCCACTTT | CASTAGANSYNSPLHF
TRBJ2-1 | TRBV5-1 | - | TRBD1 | TGCGCCAGCAGCTTTCGGACAGGGGATGGTAGTGAGCAGTTCTTC | CASSFRTGDGSEQFF
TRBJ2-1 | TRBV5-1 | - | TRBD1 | TGCGCCAGCAGCGAACCACAGGGGAGTGAGCAGTTCTTC | CASSEPQGSEQFF
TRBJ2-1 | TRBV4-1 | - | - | TGCGCCAGCAGCCAAGGTAGCCTGTCCTACAATGAGCAGTTCTTC | CASSQGSLSYNEQFF
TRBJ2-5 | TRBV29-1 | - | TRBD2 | TGCAGCGGTACCAGGGGGAATAGCGGGGGTGAGACCCAGTACTTC | CSGTRGNSGGETQYF
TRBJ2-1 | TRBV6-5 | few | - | TGTGCCAGCACCCACGACAATGAGCAGTTCTTC | CASTHDNEQFF
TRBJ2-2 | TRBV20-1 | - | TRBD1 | TGCAGTGTACGGACAGGGGGCACCGGGGAGCTGTTTTTT | CSVRTGGTGELFF
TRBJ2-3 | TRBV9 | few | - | TGTGCCAGCAGCGTAGGTGGGGCTCGCACAGATACGCAGTATTTT | CASSVGGARTDTQYF
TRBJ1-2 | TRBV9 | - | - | TGTGCCAGCAGCGTAGCCGCTCGGAGCCATACGTCGAACTATGGCTACACCTTC | CASSVAARSHTSNYGYTF
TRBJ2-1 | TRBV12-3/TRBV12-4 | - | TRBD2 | TGTGCCAGCAGACCGCCGGGGGGAAATGAGCAGTTCTTC | CASRPPGGNEQFF
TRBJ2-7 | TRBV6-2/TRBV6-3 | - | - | TGTGCCGGATCACAGTGTCTCGAGCAGTACTTC | CAGSQCLEQYF
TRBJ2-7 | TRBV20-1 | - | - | TGCAGTGCTAGGGCGGCCCTCGCCTCTAGCGAGCAGTACTTC | CSARAALASSEQYF
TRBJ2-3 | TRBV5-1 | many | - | TGCGCCAGCAGCTTCCCCCTCGTCACAGATACGCAGTATTTT | CASSFPLVTDTQYF
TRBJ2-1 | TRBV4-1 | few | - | TGCGCCAGCAGCCAAGAAGGGCTCGGGCGGTTCTTC | CASSQEGLGRFF
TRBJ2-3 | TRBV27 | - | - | TGTGCCAGCAGTTTAACAGGGACCCCCACAGATACGCAGTATTTT | CASSLTGTPTDTQYF
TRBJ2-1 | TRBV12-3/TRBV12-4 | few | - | TGTGCCAGCAGCCCATTCCCCAATGAGCAGTTCTTC | CASSPFPNEQFF
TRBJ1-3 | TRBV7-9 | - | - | TGTGCCAGCAGTTGGATTTACTCTGGAAACACCATATATTTT | CASSWIYSGNTIYF
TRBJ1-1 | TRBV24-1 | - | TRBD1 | TGTGCCACCAGGGGGACAGGGGGCACTGAAGCTTTCTTT | CATRGTGGTEAFF
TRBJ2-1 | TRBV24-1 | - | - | TGTGCCACCAGTGAAACAGGACCCTACAATGAGCAGTTCTTC | CATSETGPYNEQFF
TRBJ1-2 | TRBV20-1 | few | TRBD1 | TGCAGTGCCCGAATTGAGGCGGGACAGGGGCTGAGATTTGGCTACACCTTC | CSARIEAGQGLRFGYTF
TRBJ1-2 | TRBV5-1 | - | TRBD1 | TGCGCCAGCAGCCCGGAACAGGGGGTGGTCGGCTACACCTTC | CASSPEQGVVGYTF
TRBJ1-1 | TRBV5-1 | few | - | TGCGCCAGCAGCTTATTATCCCGACAGGCCGATTTGAACACTGAAGCTTTCTTT | CASSLLSRQADLNTEAFF
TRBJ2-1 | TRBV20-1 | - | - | TGCAGTGCTAGGGGGGGAGGCGACGCTTACGGGAATGAGCAGTTCTTC | CSARGGGDAYGNEQFF
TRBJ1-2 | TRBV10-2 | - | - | TGCGCCAGCAGTGACTGGGGGGGCGATGGCTACACCTTC | CASSDWGGDGYTF
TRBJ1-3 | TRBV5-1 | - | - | TGCGCCAGCAGCGGACGCGGGCCCGGAAACACCATATATTTT | CASSGRGPGNTIYF
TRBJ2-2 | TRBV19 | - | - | TGTGCCAGTGGTGTAGGTGGCAGCCCAAACACCGGGGAGCTGTTTTTT | CASGVGGSPNTGELFF
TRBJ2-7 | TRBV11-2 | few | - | TGTGCCAGCAGCTTATGGGCCGATGGGGAGCAGTACTTC | CASSLWADGEQYF
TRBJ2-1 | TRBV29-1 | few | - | TGCAGCGTTGATCTCACAGGGTTGTACAATGAGCAGTTCTTC | CSVDLTGLYNEQFF
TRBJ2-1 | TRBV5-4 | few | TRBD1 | TGTGCCAGCACCAAGACAGGGGAGCAGTTCTTC | CASTKTGEQFF
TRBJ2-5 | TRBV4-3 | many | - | TGCGCCAGCAGCCAAGTCATTAGTGAACTTGGGGTGGAGACCCAGTACTTC | CASSQVISELGVETQYF
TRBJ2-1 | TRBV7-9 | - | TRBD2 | TGTGCCAGCAGCGCTAGGGGGACTAGCTACAATGAGCAGTTCTTC | CASSARGTSYNEQFF
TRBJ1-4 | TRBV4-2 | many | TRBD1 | TGTGCCAGCAGCCAAGATCCGGGACAGGGTGGGGAAAAACTGTTTTTT | CASSQDPGQGGEKLFF
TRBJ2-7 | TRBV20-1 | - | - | TGCAGTGCTACCCAGGGTTACGAGCAGTACTTC | CSATQGYEQYF
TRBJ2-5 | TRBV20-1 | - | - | TGCAGTGCTAGAGGGCAGGAAGAGACCCAGTACTTC | CSARGQEETQYF
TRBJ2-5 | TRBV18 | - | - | TGTGCCAGCTCACCCGGCGGCCAGGGTGGTGGAGAGACCCAGTACTTC | CASSPGGQGGGETQYF
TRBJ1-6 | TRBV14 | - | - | TGTGCCAGCAGCCAGGGTGTAACTTATAATTCACCCCTCCACTTT | CASSQGVTYNSPLHF
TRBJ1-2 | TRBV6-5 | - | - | TGTGCCAGCAGTTTGGAAGGTCGGGGGGCCGGCTACACCTTC | CASSLEGRGAGYTF
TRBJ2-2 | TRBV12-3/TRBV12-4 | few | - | TGTGCCAGCAGACCCGGGGCTACCGGGGAGCTGTTTTTT | CASRPGATGELFF
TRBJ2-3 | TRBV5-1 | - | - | TGCGCCAGCAGCTTTTCCCCCCTGGCAGATACGCAGTATTTT | CASSFSPLADTQYF
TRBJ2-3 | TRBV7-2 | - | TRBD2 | TGTGCCAGCAGCCCGGGACTAGGGCTCACAGATACGCAGTATTTT | CASSPGLGLTDTQYF
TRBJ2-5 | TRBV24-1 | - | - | TGTGCCACCAGTGATCACGGCGGGGAAGAGACCCAGTACTTC | CATSDHGGEETQYF
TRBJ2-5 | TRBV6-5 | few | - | TGTGCCAGCAGTTATTCCCCCTTGGAGGGGCAGAAGACCCAGTACTTC | CASSYSPLEGQKTQYF
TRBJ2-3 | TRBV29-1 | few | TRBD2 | TGCAGCCACCCGGGTAGCGGGGGATGGGGGGGACAAGATACGCAGTATTTT | CSHPGSGGWGGQDTQYF